A selection of T cell receptor beta chains follows, all from one sample in a study of CD8+CD57+ T cells in acquired aplastic anemia. TCRdb redid the calling of the reads with MiXCR, one entry per CDR3 protein. The table includes 200,000 to 250,000 distinct CDR3 sequences, approximately 45% detected once. The sample taken for sequencing was sorted CD4+, CD8+, or CD8+CD57+ T cells (not recorded which) from PBMCs. These TCRs come from a human donor with aplastic anemia. Both conserved end residues are part of each CDR3. D genes are given only for firm matches. Size values are once, few and many counts, or a class for expanded clones, and some rows have none.

V	J	size	D	DNA	CDR3
TRBV12-3/TRBV12-4	TRBJ1-2	NA	TRBD1	TGTGCCAGCAGCCTCCGGGACAGGGGGCTGGGGTATGGCTACACCTTC	CASSLRDRGLGYGYTF
TRBV29-1	TRBJ1-2	many	TRBD1	TGCAGCGTTGAATTTCGAAAGACAGGGTACTATGGCTACACCTTC	CSVEFRKTGYYGYTF
TRBV9	TRBJ2-1	NA	TRBD2	TGTGCCAGCAGCGTGACAGAAAATGGACTAGCGGGGGCGGAGGAGCAGTTCTTC	CASSVTENGLAGAEEQFF
TRBV24-1	TRBJ2-7	few	NA	TGTGCCACCAGTGTGGACGGCTACGAGCAGTACTTC	CATSVDGYEQYF
TRBV5-4	TRBJ2-7	NA	NA	TGTGCCAGCAGCTTGCAGTGGGGTGGGGGAATCCCCTACGAGCAGTACTTC	CASSLQWGGGIPYEQYF
TRBV20-1	TRBJ2-1	NA	NA	TGCAGTGCTAGAGATTTAAGGACAAGGAAAAACAATGAGCAGTTCTTC	CSARDLRTRKNNEQFF
TRBV10-3	TRBJ1-4	NA	NA	TGTGCCACCGCCGGGGCAACTAATGAAAAACTGTTTTTT	CATAGATNEKLFF
TRBV13	TRBJ2-3	NA	TRBD1	TGTGCCAGCAGCACCGGACAGGCGCCCACAGATACGCAGTATTTT	CASSTGQAPTDTQYF
TRBV4-3	TRBJ2-7	many	TRBD2	TGCGCCAGCAGCCAAGAAGAGCGGGGTCTCTACGAGCAGTACTTC	CASSQEERGLYEQYF
TRBV20-1	TRBJ2-1	many	TRBD2	TGCAGTGTCCCCGTGTCACTAGCGGGAGTCAATTCAAATGAGCAGTTCTTC	CSVPVSLAGVNSNEQFF
TRBV7-3	TRBJ2-2	many	NA	TGTGCCAGCAGCTCGACAGGGAACACCGGGGAGCTGTTTTTT	CASSSTGNTGELFF